Listed below are T cell receptor beta chains from one sample, sequenced in a study of identical twins. MiXCR, run by TCRdb on the 5' RACE reads, gives a single entry per CDR3 protein. The table includes around 490,000 distinct CDR3 sequences, approximately 16% detected once. These same data were also listed under a study on yellow fever vaccine responses in identical twins.

Sequenced input: CD4+ T cells sorted from blood. Every receptor here comes from a woman aged 18-29 years in good health. Both conserved end residues are part of each CDR3. Fields, in order: D gene, CDR3 length, J gene, V gene, clone size, CDR3 DNA, CDR3 protein. D genes are given only for firm matches. Clone sizes are given selectively: once, few, many, or a class where the clone is expanded.

D: TRBD2; length: 16; J: TRBJ2-1; V: TRBV6-4; size: NA; DNA: TGTGCCAGCAGTGATCTTGGGACTAGCGGAAACAATGAGCAGTTCTTC; CDR3: CASSDLGTSGNNEQFF
D: TRBD2; length: 15; J: TRBJ2-1; V: TRBV7-9; size: few; DNA: TGTGCCAGCAGCGGAACTAGCGGGAGTATGAATGAGCAGTTCTTC; CDR3: CASSGTSGSMNEQFF
D: NA; length: 15; J: TRBJ1-3; V: TRBV25-1; size: NA; DNA: TGTGCCAGCAGTGAATTGGGCAACTCTGGAAACACCATATATTTT; CDR3: CASSELGNSGNTIYF
D: TRBD1; length: 14; J: TRBJ2-7; V: TRBV13; size: NA; DNA: TGTGCCAGCAGCCGACAGGGGATGGGGTACGAGCAGTACTTC; CDR3: CASSRQGMGYEQYF
D: NA; length: 16; J: TRBJ1-2; V: TRBV10-1; size: NA; DNA: TGCGCCAGCAGTGAGTTGGTAGAGAGGGGATACGATGGCTACACCTTC; CDR3: CASSELVERGYDGYTF
D: NA; length: 17; J: TRBJ1-2; V: TRBV10-3; size: many; DNA: TGTGCCATCAGTGAGTCGGGGACGGGGAATTATGGCTATGGCTACACCTTC; CDR3: CAISESGTGNYGYGYTF
D: NA; length: 16; J: TRBJ2-6; V: TRBV11-2; size: NA; DNA: TGTGCCAGCAGCTTAGCTAGGGTATCTGGGGCCAACGTCCTGACTTTC; CDR3: CASSLARVSGANVLTF
D: NA; length: 16; J: TRBJ2-2; V: TRBV18; size: NA; DNA: TGTGCCAGCTCACCAGGCTGGACGGCGAACACCGGGGAGCTGTTTTTT; CDR3: CASSPGWTANTGELFF
D: TRBD1; length: 14; J: TRBJ2-2; V: TRBV12-3/TRBV12-4; size: NA; DNA: TGTGCCAGCAGTTTATTAACAGGGGCCGGGGAGCTGTTTTTT; CDR3: CASSLLTGAGELFF
D: TRBD2; length: 18; J: TRBJ2-3; V: TRBV5-1; size: NA; DNA: TGCGCCAGCAGTTTGGTGGGACTAGCGGGGGGGCCCCAAGATACGCAGTATTTT; CDR3: CASSLVGLAGGPQDTQYF
D: NA; length: 16; J: TRBJ2-1; V: TRBV20-1; size: NA; DNA: TGCAGTGCTAGAAAACCGGTCTACATCCGGGACAATGAGCAGTTCTTC; CDR3: CSARKPVYIRDNEQFF
D: NA; length: 15; J: TRBJ1-2; V: TRBV14; size: few; DNA: TGTGCCAGCAGCCAAGTCAGTCACACGGGTTACGGCTACACCTTC; CDR3: CASSQVSHTGYGYTF
D: TRBD1; length: 13; J: TRBJ1-1; V: TRBV6-1; size: few; DNA: TGTGCCATCGTCAGGGGGGTGAACACTGAAGCTTTCTTT; CDR3: CAIVRGVNTEAFF
D: NA; length: 12; J: TRBJ1-1; V: TRBV12-3/TRBV12-4; size: NA; DNA: TGTGCCAGCACTCGGGCGAACACTGAAGCTTTCTTT; CDR3: CASTRANTEAFF
D: TRBD1; length: 14; J: TRBJ2-7; V: TRBV14; size: NA; DNA: TGTGCCAGCAGCCAGGAACCGGGACAGCCCGAGCAGTACTTC; CDR3: CASSQEPGQPEQYF
D: TRBD1; length: 14; J: TRBJ1-1; V: TRBV12-3/TRBV12-4; size: many; DNA: TGTGCCAGCAGGGGGACAGGGGTGAACACTGAAGCTTTCTTT; CDR3: CASRGTGVNTEAFF
D: NA; length: 14; J: TRBJ1-5; V: TRBV7-2; size: NA; DNA: TGTGCCAGCAGCTTAGCGGCGTTTAATCAGCCCCAGCATTTT; CDR3: CASSLAAFNQPQHF
D: NA; length: 13; J: TRBJ2-7; V: TRBV10-2; size: few; DNA: TGCGCCAGCAGTGAAGGTAGGGTCTACGAGCAGTACTTC; CDR3: CASSEGRVYEQYF
D: NA; length: 18; J: TRBJ2-6; V: TRBV14; size: NA; DNA: TGTGCCAGCAGCAAAAGGGCTCTTGGCTCGGCTGGGGCCAACGTCCTGACTTTC; CDR3: CASSKRALGSAGANVLTF
D: NA; length: 16; J: TRBJ2-7; V: TRBV27; size: NA; DNA: TGTGCCAGCAGTTTATCTAGGCAGGGGTCTTCTTTCGAGCAGTACTTC; CDR3: CASSLSRQGSSFEQYF
D: TRBD1; length: 16; J: TRBJ2-1; V: TRBV5-5; size: NA; DNA: TGTGCCAGCAGCTGGCGGACAGGGATGGGGTACAATGAGCAGTTCTTC; CDR3: CASSWRTGMGYNEQFF
D: TRBD1; length: 15; J: TRBJ1-1; V: TRBV5-1; size: many; DNA: TGCGCCAGCAGCTTGGAGGTCCTGGACAGGACTGAAGCTTTCTTT; CDR3: CASSLEVLDRTEAFF